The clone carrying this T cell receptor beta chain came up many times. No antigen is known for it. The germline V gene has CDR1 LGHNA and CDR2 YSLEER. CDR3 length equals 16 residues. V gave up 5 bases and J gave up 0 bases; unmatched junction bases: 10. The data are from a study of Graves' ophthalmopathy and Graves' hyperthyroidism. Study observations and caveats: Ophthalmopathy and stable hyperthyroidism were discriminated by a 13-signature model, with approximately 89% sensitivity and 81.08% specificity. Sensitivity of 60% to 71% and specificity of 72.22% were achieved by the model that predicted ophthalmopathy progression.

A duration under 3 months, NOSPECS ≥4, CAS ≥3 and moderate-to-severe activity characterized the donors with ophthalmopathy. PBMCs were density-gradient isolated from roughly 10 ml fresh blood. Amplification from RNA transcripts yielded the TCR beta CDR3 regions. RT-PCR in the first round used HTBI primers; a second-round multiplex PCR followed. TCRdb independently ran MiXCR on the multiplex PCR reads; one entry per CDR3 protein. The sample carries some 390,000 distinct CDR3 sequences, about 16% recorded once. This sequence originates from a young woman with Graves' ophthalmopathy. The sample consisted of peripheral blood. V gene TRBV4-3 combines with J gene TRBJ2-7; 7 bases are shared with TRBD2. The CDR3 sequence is CASSKAAGLSSYEQYF. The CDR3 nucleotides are TGCGCCAGCAGCAAGGCAGCGGGATTGAGCTCCTACGAGCAGTACTTC.